These T cell receptor beta chains were read from a single sample in a study of PD-L1 blockade in urothelial cancer. Profiling relied on immunoSEQ multiplex PCR, and the TCRdb table lists in-frame clones only, not all of them. The sample lists 45,000 to 60,000 clones; 85% were seen once. Sequencing was performed on PBMCs, taken around atezolizumab (anti-PD-L1) treatment. Receptors were obtained from a man aged 70 or older with urothelial cancer. The CDR3 runs from the conserved cysteine through the conserved F or W. A D gene is named only where the DNA matches it firmly. Size is stated for part of the rows, as once, few or many counts, or as a class when the clone is expanded.

cdr3_nt	cdr3_aa	cdr3_length	d_call	v_call	j_call	clone_size
TGTGCCAGCAGCCCACAGACGGGGTTTGGATTTGAAGCTTTCTTT	CASSPQTGFGFEAFF	15	NA	TRBV16	TRBJ1-1	NA
TGCGCCAGCAGCTTGGCACAGGCCACCAATGAAAAACTGTTTTTT	CASSLAQATNEKLFF	15	NA	TRBV5-1	TRBJ1-4	NA
TGTGCCAGCATGGTAGATTATGGCTACACCTTC	CASMVDYGYTF	11	NA	TRBV28	TRBJ1-2	NA
TGTGCCAGCAGTTCTGCGACAGGGCGATATGGCTACACCTTC	CASSSATGRYGYTF	14	TRBD1	TRBV28	TRBJ1-2	NA
TGTGCCAGCAGCGGGGGAGGACCATACAATGAGCAGTTCTTC	CASSGGGPYNEQFF	14	NA	TRBV6-1	TRBJ2-1	NA
TGCAGCGTTGAATCTAGGACTAGTAAGAGCAAAAACATTCAGTACTTC	CSVESRTSKSKNIQYF	16	TRBD2	TRBV29-1	TRBJ2-4	NA
TGTGCCAGCGAAGTCGCGAGTTACGAGCAGTACTTC	CASEVASYEQYF	12	NA	TRBV21-1	TRBJ2-7	NA
TGTGCCAGCAGTACCGGGACAGGGGGCGGGCGCTACGAGCAGTACTTC	CASSTGTGGGRYEQYF	16	TRBD1	TRBV9	TRBJ2-7	once
TGCGCCAGCAGCCCGGGGGACGTCCGGGCAGATACGCAGTATTTT	CASSPGDVRADTQYF	15	NA	TRBV5-1	TRBJ2-3	NA
TGCGCCAGCAGCCAAGAGAGGAGTAGCAATCAGCCCCAGCATTTT	CASSQERSSNQPQHF	15	NA	TRBV4-1	TRBJ1-5	NA
TGTGCCAGCACTCCGGGACAGGGCGGCACCGGGGAGCTGTTTTTT	CASTPGQGGTGELFF	15	TRBD1	TRBV6-1	TRBJ2-2	NA
TGCGCCAGCAGCTCCACCGGACTAGCGGCTGAGCAGTTCTTC	CASSSTGLAAEQFF	14	TRBD2	TRBV5-1	TRBJ2-1	NA
TGCGCCAGCAGCCGGACTAGCGGGAGTGAAGAGACCCAGTACTTC	CASSRTSGSEETQYF	15	TRBD2	TRBV10-1	TRBJ2-5	NA
TGCGCCAGCAGCCAAGATGTCATCGGGGCCAACGTCCTGACTTTC	CASSQDVIGANVLTF	15	NA	TRBV4-1	TRBJ2-6	few
TGTGCCATCTACGGGGGTCCACGGAATGAGCAGTTCTTC	CAIYGGPRNEQFF	13	NA	TRBV10-3	TRBJ2-1	NA
TGTGCCAGCAGTTTACACAGGGTGGGAGAGGGGCCCCAGCATTTT	CASSLHRVGEGPQHF	15	NA	TRBV28	TRBJ1-5	NA
TGTGCCAGCAGGACCAGGACAGGGACTGAGACCCAGTACTTC	CASRTRTGTETQYF	14	TRBD1	TRBV6-1	TRBJ2-5	NA
TGTGCCATCAGTGCTGGACAGGGGGCCGACTATGGCTACACCTTC	CAISAGQGADYGYTF	15	TRBD1	TRBV10-3	TRBJ1-2	once
TGTGCCAGCAGTTTTTCCGAGAACTATGGCTACACCTTC	CASSFSENYGYTF	13	NA	TRBV27	TRBJ1-2	NA
TGTGCCAGCAGCCTGCTACTAGCGGGAGCGACCAATGAGCAGTTCTTC	CASSLLLAGATNEQFF	16	TRBD2	TRBV11-2	TRBJ2-1	NA
TGTGCTGTCCGGCTAGCGGGGGTGGAAATAGCCAAAAACATTCAGTACTTC	CAVRLAGVEIAKNIQYF	17	TRBD2	TRBV2	TRBJ2-4	once
TGTGCCAGCAGCCTTAGACCCACTAGCGGGAGAAACACCGGGGAGCTGTTTTTT	CASSLRPTSGRNTGELFF	18	TRBD2	TRBV7-6	TRBJ2-2	NA
TGTGCCAGCAACAACAGGGGAATCACTGAAGCTTTCTTT	CASNNRGITEAFF	13	TRBD1	TRBV7-9	TRBJ1-1	NA
TGTGCCAGTAGACAGGGACCCAATCAGCCCCAGCATTTT	CASRQGPNQPQHF	13	NA	TRBV19	TRBJ1-5	NA
TGTGCCAGCAGTGAACAGGGGGAGTCCTACGAGCAGTACTTC	CASSEQGESYEQYF	14	TRBD1	TRBV6-1	TRBJ2-7	NA
TGCGCCAGCAGCTTGGCAACAGCCAACTACGAGCAGTACTTC	CASSLATANYEQYF	14	NA	TRBV5-1	TRBJ2-7	NA
TGCGCCAGCAGGGAGGGGTCGGCGAACACCGGGGAGCTGTTTTTT	CASREGSANTGELFF	15	NA	TRBV5-1	TRBJ2-2	NA
TGTGCCAGCAGCTTCCTGTGGGGCGGGAGCCGATCAGATACGCAGTATTTT	CASSFLWGGSRSDTQYF	17	TRBD2	TRBV11-2	TRBJ2-3	NA
TGTGCCAGCAGCTTAGCGGGAAGGCACTACGAGCAGTACTTC	CASSLAGRHYEQYF	14	TRBD2	TRBV5-6	TRBJ2-7	once
TGTGCCAGCAGTTCAGGAGGCCCGGTGGACGAGCAGTACTTC	CASSSGGPVDEQYF	14	NA	TRBV28	TRBJ2-7	NA
TGCACCGCACCTGGAGTCTATGGCTACACCTTC	CTAPGVYGYTF	11	NA	TRBV20-1	TRBJ1-2	NA
TGTGCCAGCAGAGGTGCAGGGTACATGAACACTGAAGCTTTCTTT	CASRGAGYMNTEAFF	15	NA	TRBV7-9	TRBJ1-1	once
TGCGCCAGCAGCCGAAGATTGGGAGTGGCGTACAATGAGCAGTTCTTC	CASSRRLGVAYNEQFF	16	NA	TRBV4-1	TRBJ2-1	NA
TGTGCCAGCAGTTTACTAGCGGGAGAGGGGAATGAGCAGTTCTTC	CASSLLAGEGNEQFF	15	TRBD2	TRBV6-4	TRBJ2-1	few
TGCGCCAGCAGCCCGGGACAGGGGCTGAGCGGGAGCTACGAGCAGTACTTC	CASSPGQGLSGSYEQYF	17	TRBD1	TRBV5-1	TRBJ2-7	NA
TGTGCCAGCAGCCTAGACAGGAACTATGGCTACACCTTC	CASSLDRNYGYTF	13	NA	TRBV11-2	TRBJ1-2	NA
TGTGCCAGCAGTTACTCGGCGGGTAGCTCCTACGAGCAGTACTTC	CASSYSAGSSYEQYF	15	NA	TRBV6-5	TRBJ2-7	NA
TGTGCCAGTAGTGACTTGGCCGAACCCTATGGCTACACCTTC	CASSDLAEPYGYTF	14	NA	TRBV19	TRBJ1-2	NA
TGTGCCAGCAGTTTCGGCAGGGGATTGAACACCGGGGAGCTGTTTTTT	CASSFGRGLNTGELFF	16	NA	TRBV27	TRBJ2-2	NA
TGTGCCAGCGAGCGGGAGGCCTACAATGAGCAGTTCTTC	CASEREAYNEQFF	13	TRBD2	TRBV5-6	TRBJ2-1	NA
TGTGCCAGTAGTTTAACGACACGCTCGGCTGAAAAACTGTTTTTT	CASSLTTRSAEKLFF	15	NA	TRBV19	TRBJ1-4	NA
TGTGCCAGCAGGACTAGCGGGCGCTCCTACGAGCAGTACTTC	CASRTSGRSYEQYF	14	TRBD2	TRBV25-1	TRBJ2-7	once
TGTGCCAGCAGCCAAGACGCGGGGGGATACGCGTATTTT	CASSQDAGGYAYF	13	TRBD2	TRBV4-2	TRBJ2-3	NA
TGTGCCAGCAGCCCTAGGGGGGACAGGGGGGAGCAGTTCTTC	CASSPRGDRGEQFF	14	TRBD1	TRBV11-2	TRBJ2-1	NA
TGTGCCAGCAGCCGAGGTGGCGGTTCGAACACTGAAGCTTTCTTT	CASSRGGGSNTEAFF	15	NA	TRBV5-4	TRBJ1-1	NA
TGCAGCGTTGAACCAGGGGCCGCTGCCTACGAGCAGTACTTC	CSVEPGAAAYEQYF	14	NA	TRBV29-1	TRBJ2-7	NA
TGTGCCATCAGTGAGAACGGCCGGGGGAACACCGGGGAGCTGTTTTTT	CAISENGRGNTGELFF	16	NA	TRBV10-3	TRBJ2-2	NA
TGTGCCAGCAGCTTAGTGGGCCATTCCTACGAGCAGTACTTC	CASSLVGHSYEQYF	14	NA	TRBV7-2	TRBJ2-7	NA
TGCGCCAGCAGCGTGGGGGGGACAGCTAGCTCCTACGAGCAGTACTTC	CASSVGGTASSYEQYF	16	NA	TRBV5-1	TRBJ2-7	NA
TGTGCCAGCAGCTTAGGCCTAGCGGGAGGGAGCTCCTACAATGAGCAGTTCTTC	CASSLGLAGGSSYNEQFF	18	TRBD2	TRBV7-9	TRBJ2-1	NA
TGTGCCAGTAGTCCGGGTGGTAACCAAGAGACCCAGTACTTC	CASSPGGNQETQYF	14	NA	TRBV19	TRBJ2-5	NA
TGTGCTAGCAGCTTAGGGGGGCTAGGGGAGACCCAGTACTTC	CASSLGGLGETQYF	14	NA	TRBV7-7	TRBJ2-5	once
TGTGCCAGCAGCTTAGACCCAGGGGGAACCACTGAAGCTTTCTTT	CASSLDPGGTTEAFF	15	TRBD1	TRBV11-2	TRBJ1-1	few
TGTGCCAGCCTTGGACAGTTCCAAGAGACCCAGTACTTC	CASLGQFQETQYF	13	NA	TRBV6-1	TRBJ2-5	NA
TGTGCCATGGGAGACAACTCTGGAAACACCATATATTTT	CAMGDNSGNTIYF	13	NA	TRBV10-3	TRBJ1-3	NA
TGTGCCAGCAGCGAAACCCTAGTGGGGGCCCTTTCCTACGAGCAGTACTTC	CASSETLVGALSYEQYF	17	NA	TRBV7-2	TRBJ2-7	NA
TGCGCCAGTTCCTTCCGGGGCCAAGAGACCCAGTACTTC	CASSFRGQETQYF	13	NA	TRBV4-1	TRBJ2-5	once
TGTGCCAGCAGCTTAGATACGGCGGGAGAATGGGAGACCCAGTACTTC	CASSLDTAGEWETQYF	16	TRBD2	TRBV7-6	TRBJ2-5	NA
TGTGCCAGCAGCTTACAGGACCTTAGCACAGATACGCAGTATTTT	CASSLQDLSTDTQYF	15	NA	TRBV9	TRBJ2-3	NA